These T cell receptor beta chains were read from a single sample in a study of blood T cell repertoires in COVID-19. Method: immunoSEQ multiplex PCR; TCRdb's copy keeps in-frame clones and lacks some. This sample has roughly 150,000 clones, with roughly four fifths found just once. The sample taken for sequencing was peripheral blood. The source is a man aged 70 or older with active or convalescent COVID-19. CDR3s include the opening cysteine and the closing phenylalanine or tryptophan. The D gene is left open where the match is weak. Expanded clones are given a class, and other clones once, few, many or no size at all.

D: -; size: few; J: TRBJ1-1; V: TRBV5-4; CDR3: CASSRGWDTEAFF; DNA: TGTGCCAGCAGCCGGGGGTGGGACACTGAAGCTTTCTTT
D: TRBD1; size: -; J: TRBJ1-2; V: TRBV18; CDR3: CASSPQTGGYGYTF; DNA: TGTGCCAGCTCACCGCAGACAGGGGGTTATGGCTACACCTTC
D: TRBD1; size: -; J: TRBJ1-4; V: TRBV13; CDR3: CASSFRRTGVEKLFF; DNA: TGTGCCAGCAGCTTTAGGCGGACAGGGGTTGAAAAACTGTTTTTT
D: TRBD2; size: -; J: TRBJ2-7; V: TRBV19; CDR3: CASSSGSTYEQYF; DNA: TGTGCCAGTAGTAGCGGGAGCACCTACGAGCAGTACTTC
D: -; size: once; J: TRBJ1-1; V: TRBV11-2; CDR3: CASSLGGGGTEAFF; DNA: TGTGCCAGCAGCTTAGGGGGAGGCGGGACTGAAGCTTTCTTT
D: TRBD2; size: once; J: TRBJ2-5; V: TRBV9; CDR3: CASSVGTAGFQETQYF; DNA: TGTGCCAGCAGCGTAGGAACAGCGGGGTTCCAAGAGACCCAGTACTTC
D: -; size: -; J: TRBJ1-5; V: TRBV15; CDR3: CATSSYRAPGQPQHF; DNA: TGTGCCACCAGCAGTTACAGGGCCCCGGGACAGCCCCAGCATTTT
D: TRBD2; size: -; J: TRBJ2-1; V: TRBV9; CDR3: CASSVDFSGSHNEQFF; DNA: TGTGCCAGCAGCGTTGATTTTAGCGGGAGCCACAATGAGCAGTTCTTC
D: -; size: once; J: TRBJ1-4; V: TRBV18; CDR3: CASSPATGLNEKLFF; DNA: TGTGCCAGCTCACCGGCGACAGGACTGAATGAAAAACTGTTTTTT
D: TRBD1; size: -; J: TRBJ1-6; V: TRBV11-2; CDR3: CASSAQQGANSPLHF; DNA: TGTGCCAGCAGCGCCCAACAGGGGGCGAATTCACCCCTCCACTTT
D: TRBD2; size: -; J: TRBJ2-1; V: TRBV10-2; CDR3: CASSVGGDNEQFF; DNA: TGCGCCAGCAGTGTCGGGGGGGACAATGAGCAGTTCTTC
D: TRBD1; size: -; J: TRBJ1-2; V: TRBV4-3; CDR3: CASSLQTGGVYGYTF; DNA: TGCGCCAGCAGCCTCCAGACAGGGGGTGTCTATGGCTACACCTTC
D: TRBD1; size: -; J: TRBJ1-1; V: TRBV2; CDR3: CASSPGTGRLNTEAFF; DNA: TGTGCCAGCAGTCCTGGGACAGGGAGGTTGAACACTGAAGCTTTCTTT
D: TRBD2; size: -; J: TRBJ2-1; V: TRBV3-1/TRBV3-2; CDR3: CASSALAGEQFF; DNA: TGTGCCAGCAGTGCACTAGCGGGGGAGCAGTTCTTC
D: -; size: -; J: TRBJ2-1; V: TRBV30; CDR3: CAWSVRSGLYNEQFF; DNA: TGTGCCTGGAGTGTAAGATCGGGACTTTACAATGAGCAGTTCTTC
D: TRBD2; size: -; J: TRBJ2-7; V: TRBV19; CDR3: CASSTMTSGYEQYF; DNA: TGTGCCAGTAGCACCATGACTAGCGGCTACGAGCAGTACTTC
D: -; size: -; J: TRBJ2-3; V: TRBV3-1/TRBV3-2; CDR3: CASSQGGSDTQYF; DNA: TGTGCCAGCAGCCAAGGCGGGTCAGATACGCAGTATTTT
D: TRBD2; size: -; J: TRBJ2-5; V: TRBV11-2; CDR3: CASSSPSGGAQETQYF; DNA: TGTGCCAGCAGCTCACCTAGCGGGGGGGCCCAGGAGACCCAGTACTTC
D: -; size: -; J: TRBJ1-5; V: TRBV28; CDR3: CASTPLGRRVQPQHF; DNA: TGTGCCAGCACTCCTCTCGGGAGGAGGGTTCAGCCCCAGCATTTT
D: -; size: -; J: TRBJ1-3; V: TRBV5-4; CDR3: CASSRGAQGSGNTIYF; DNA: TGTGCCAGCAGTCGGGGGGCTCAGGGCTCTGGAAACACCATATATTTT
D: -; size: once; J: TRBJ1-2; V: TRBV7-8; CDR3: CASSVQGYGYTF; DNA: TGTGCCAGCAGCGTCCAGGGGTATGGCTACACCTTC
D: -; size: -; J: TRBJ2-1; V: TRBV19; CDR3: CASSDRGIAPNYNEQFF; DNA: TGTGCCAGTAGTGACCGGGGGATAGCTCCTAACTACAATGAGCAGTTCTTC
D: TRBD2; size: -; J: TRBJ2-1; V: TRBV5-1; CDR3: CASSLGAGGPSEQFF; DNA: TGCGCCAGCAGCTTGGGGGCGGGAGGGCCTAGTGAGCAGTTCTTC
D: TRBD1; size: -; J: TRBJ2-6; V: TRBV30; CDR3: CAWNRGTGANVLTF; DNA: TGTGCCTGGAACAGGGGGACTGGGGCCAACGTCCTGACTTTC
D: -; size: -; J: TRBJ1-4; V: TRBV7-2; CDR3: CASSSPGGVRGEKLFF; DNA: TGTGCCAGCAGCTCCCCCGGCGGGGTACGCGGGGAAAAACTGTTTTTT
D: TRBD1; size: -; J: TRBJ2-3; V: TRBV5-1; CDR3: CASSPGGTGNLNTQYF; DNA: TGCGCCAGCAGCCCCGGCGGGACAGGGAATCTGAATACGCAGTATTTT
D: -; size: -; J: TRBJ1-1; V: TRBV7-9; CDR3: CASSLEQGDEAFF; DNA: TGTGCCAGCAGCTTAGAACAGGGAGATGAAGCTTTCTTT
D: -; size: -; J: TRBJ2-2; V: TRBV19; CDR3: CASSAQDTNTGELFF; DNA: TGTGCCAGTAGTGCCCAGGACACTAACACCGGGGAGCTGTTTTTT
D: TRBD1; size: -; J: TRBJ1-2; V: TRBV5-4; CDR3: CASSTPTGGGYTF; DNA: TGTGCCAGCAGCACCCCAACAGGGGGTGGCTACACCTTC
D: -; size: -; J: TRBJ2-1; V: TRBV9; CDR3: CASSVRSVGGISYNEQFF; DNA: TGTGCCAGCAGCGTACGTTCGGTGGGCGGGATATCCTACAATGAGCAGTTCTTC
D: TRBD1; size: -; J: TRBJ2-3; V: TRBV24-1; CDR3: CATSDLTGGVTDTQYF; DNA: TGTGCCACCAGTGATTTAACAGGGGGAGTCACAGATACGCAGTATTTT
D: TRBD1; size: -; J: TRBJ2-1; V: TRBV4-3; CDR3: CASSQDLRTGVYNEQFF; DNA: TGCGCCAGCAGCCAAGATCTTCGGACAGGGGTTTACAATGAGCAGTTCTTC
D: TRBD1; size: -; J: TRBJ2-7; V: TRBV19; CDR3: CASSIRAGTGGYEQYF; DNA: TGTGCCAGTAGTATCCGGGCCGGGACAGGGGGCTACGAGCAGTACTTC
D: TRBD2; size: -; J: TRBJ2-3; V: TRBV10-3; CDR3: CAISDLAGTDTQYF; DNA: TGTGCCATCAGTGATCTAGCGGGGACAGATACGCAGTATTTT
D: -; size: -; J: TRBJ1-2; V: TRBV27; CDR3: CASSLRGSTNYGYTF; DNA: TGTGCCAGCAGTTTGCGGGGATCGACGAACTATGGCTACACCTTC
D: TRBD1; size: -; J: TRBJ1-4; V: TRBV7-2; CDR3: CASSWTGNGEKLFF; DNA: TGTGCCAGCAGTTGGACAGGGAATGGAGAAAAACTGTTTTTT
D: -; size: -; J: TRBJ2-1; V: TRBV10-3; CDR3: CAISDHSGQSYNEQFF; DNA: TGTGCCATCAGTGACCACTCCGGACAGTCCTACAATGAGCAGTTCTTC
D: TRBD2; size: -; J: TRBJ2-7; V: TRBV7-2; CDR3: CASSLRLASFPGEQYF; DNA: TGTGCCAGCAGCCTCCGACTAGCGTCGTTTCCTGGGGAGCAGTACTTC
D: TRBD1; size: -; J: TRBJ1-1; V: TRBV15; CDR3: CATSRDREAEAFF; DNA: TGTGCCACCAGCAGGGACAGGGAAGCTGAAGCTTTCTTT
D: TRBD1; size: -; J: TRBJ1-4; V: TRBV4-1; CDR3: CASSQDSTGGRTNEKLFF; DNA: TGCGCCAGCAGCCAAGATAGCACAGGGGGCCGGACTAATGAAAAACTGTTTTTT
D: TRBD2; size: -; J: TRBJ2-7; V: TRBV28; CDR3: CASSSIWGTSGRASYEQYF; DNA: TGTGCCAGCAGTTCAATATGGGGGACTAGCGGGAGGGCTTCCTACGAGCAGTACTTC
D: -; size: -; J: TRBJ1-5; V: TRBV7-9; CDR3: CASSQNRAGNQPQHF; DNA: TGTGCCAGCAGTCAAAACAGGGCGGGTAATCAGCCCCAGCATTTT
D: -; size: -; J: TRBJ1-2; V: TRBV5-5; CDR3: CASSFVSGMDGYTF; DNA: TGTGCCAGCAGCTTTGTCTCAGGGATGGATGGCTACACCTTC
D: TRBD1; size: -; J: TRBJ2-1; V: TRBV5-5; CDR3: CASSPGTGKNNEQFF; DNA: TGTGCCAGCAGCCCAGGGACAGGGAAAAACAATGAGCAGTTCTTC
D: -; size: -; J: TRBJ1-6; V: TRBV9; CDR3: CASSVGGQSSYNSPLHF; DNA: TGTGCCAGCAGCGTAGGTGGACAGAGCTCCTATAATTCACCCCTCCACTTT